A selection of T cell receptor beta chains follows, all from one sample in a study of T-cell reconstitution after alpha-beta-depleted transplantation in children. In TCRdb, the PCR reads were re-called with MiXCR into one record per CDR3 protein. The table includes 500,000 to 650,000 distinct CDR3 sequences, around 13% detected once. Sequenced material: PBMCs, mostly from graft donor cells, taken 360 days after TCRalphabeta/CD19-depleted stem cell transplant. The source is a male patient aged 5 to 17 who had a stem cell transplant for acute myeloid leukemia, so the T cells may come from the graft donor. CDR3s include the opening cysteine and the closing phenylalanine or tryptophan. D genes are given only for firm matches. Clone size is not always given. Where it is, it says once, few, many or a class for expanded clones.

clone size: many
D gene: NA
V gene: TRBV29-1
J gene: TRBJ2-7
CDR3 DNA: TGCAGCGTTGTAGCAGGCTCCTACGAGCAGTACTTC
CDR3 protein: CSVVAGSYEQYF

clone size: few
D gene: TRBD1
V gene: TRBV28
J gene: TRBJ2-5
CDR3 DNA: TGTGCCAGCACCTTTCAGGGGGCTTCTGAGACCCAGTACTTC
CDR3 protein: CASTFQGASETQYF

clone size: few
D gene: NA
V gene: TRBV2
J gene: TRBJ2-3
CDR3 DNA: TGTGCCAGCAGTGAGACTTCCGGGGCAGATACGCAGTATTTT
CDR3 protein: CASSETSGADTQYF

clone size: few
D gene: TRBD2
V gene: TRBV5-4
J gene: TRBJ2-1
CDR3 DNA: TGTGCCAGCAGCTTGGCCAGACCAGCGGGGTACAATGAGCAGTTCTTC
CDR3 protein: CASSLARPAGYNEQFF

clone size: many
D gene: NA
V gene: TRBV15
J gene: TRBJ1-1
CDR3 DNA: TGTGCCACCAGCAGAGATGACGCCCCGGACCTGAACACTGAAGCTTTCTTT
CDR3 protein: CATSRDDAPDLNTEAFF

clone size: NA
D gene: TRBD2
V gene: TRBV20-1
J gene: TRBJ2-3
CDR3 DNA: TGCAGTGCCACTAGCGGGAGGGACACAGATACGCAGTATTTT
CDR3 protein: CSATSGRDTDTQYF

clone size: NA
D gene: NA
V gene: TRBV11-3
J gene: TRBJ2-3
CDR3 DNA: TGTGCCAGCTCGAGAGAGTGGGGAGATACGCAGTATTTT
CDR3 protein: CASSREWGDTQYF

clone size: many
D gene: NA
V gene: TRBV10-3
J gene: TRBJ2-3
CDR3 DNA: TGTGCCATCGGAGGCTGGTTCAGCCAGGGTGTGACAGATACGCAGTATTTT
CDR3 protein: CAIGGWFSQGVTDTQYF

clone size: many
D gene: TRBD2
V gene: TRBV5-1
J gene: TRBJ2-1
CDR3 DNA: TGCGCCAGCAGCTACCAGCGGGGGGATTACAATGAGCAGTTCTTC
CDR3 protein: CASSYQRGDYNEQFF

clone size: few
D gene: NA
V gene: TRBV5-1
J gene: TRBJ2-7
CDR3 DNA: TGCGCCAGCAGCTTGGTTCCTAGGAACTACGAGCAGTACTTC
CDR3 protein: CASSLVPRNYEQYF

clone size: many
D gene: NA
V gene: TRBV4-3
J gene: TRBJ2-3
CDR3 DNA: TGCGCCAGCAGCCAGTACGGGGGCACAGATACGCAGTATTTT
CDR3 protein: CASSQYGGTDTQYF

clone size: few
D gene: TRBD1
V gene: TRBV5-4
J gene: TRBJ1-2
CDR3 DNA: TGTGCCAGCAGCTTGATTGGACAGGGGCTGGATGGCTACACCTTC
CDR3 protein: CASSLIGQGLDGYTF

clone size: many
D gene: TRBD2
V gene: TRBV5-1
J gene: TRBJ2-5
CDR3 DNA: TGCGCCAGCAGCTTAATACCAGCGGGAGCGCAAGAGACCCAGTACTTC
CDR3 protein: CASSLIPAGAQETQYF

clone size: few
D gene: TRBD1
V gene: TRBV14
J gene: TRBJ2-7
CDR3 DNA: TGTGCCAGCAGCCAAGTGACAGGGGGCACCTACGAGCAGTACTTC
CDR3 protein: CASSQVTGGTYEQYF

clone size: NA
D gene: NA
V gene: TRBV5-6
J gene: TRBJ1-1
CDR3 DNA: TGTGCCAGCAGCTTGGGACTAGACAACACTGAAGCTTTCTTT
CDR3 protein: CASSLGLDNTEAFF

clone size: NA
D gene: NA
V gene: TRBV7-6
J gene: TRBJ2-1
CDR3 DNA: TGTGCCAGCAGCTTAGTCGGTGTTGAGCAGTTCTTC
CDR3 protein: CASSLVGVEQFF

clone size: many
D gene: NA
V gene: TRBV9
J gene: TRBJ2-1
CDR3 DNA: TGTGCCAGCAGCGTATCCTGGCAGGGCTCCTACAATGAGCAGTTCTTC
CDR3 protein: CASSVSWQGSYNEQFF

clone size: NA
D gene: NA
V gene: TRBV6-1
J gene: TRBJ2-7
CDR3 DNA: TGTGCCAGCTCAATCGGGACCTTATCCTACGAGCAGTACTTC
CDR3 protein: CASSIGTLSYEQYF

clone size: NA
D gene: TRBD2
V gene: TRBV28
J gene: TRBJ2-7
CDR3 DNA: TGTGCCAGCAGCTGGATTTCAGCGGGAAGCCCTTGGGGCGAGCAGTACTTC
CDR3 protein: CASSWISAGSPWGEQYF

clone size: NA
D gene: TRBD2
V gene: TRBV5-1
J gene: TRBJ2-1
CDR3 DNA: TGCGCCAGCAGCTCTCTAGCGGGAGCCGATACTGAGCAGTTCTTC
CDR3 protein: CASSSLAGADTEQFF

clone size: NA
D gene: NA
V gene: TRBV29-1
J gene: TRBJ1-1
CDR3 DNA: TGCAGCGCCAACTCAGCGAACACTGAAGCTTTCTTT
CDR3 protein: CSANSANTEAFF

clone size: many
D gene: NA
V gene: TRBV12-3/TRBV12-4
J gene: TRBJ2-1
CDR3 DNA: TGTGCCAGCAGTTTAAGGGACGTACGCAATGAGCAGTTCTTC
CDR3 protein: CASSLRDVRNEQFF

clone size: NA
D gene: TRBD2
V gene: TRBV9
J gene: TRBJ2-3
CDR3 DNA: TGTGCCAGCAGCGTCCGGACCGGGACTAGCGGGTGGGATACGCAGTATTTT
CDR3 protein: CASSVRTGTSGWDTQYF

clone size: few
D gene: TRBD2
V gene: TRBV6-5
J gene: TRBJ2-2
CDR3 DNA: TGTGCCAGCAGTTCCCGGACTAGCGGGATCATTGGCGGGGAGCTGTTTTTT
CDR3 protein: CASSSRTSGIIGGELFF

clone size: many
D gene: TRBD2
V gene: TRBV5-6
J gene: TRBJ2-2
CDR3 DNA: TGTGCCAGCAGCCCTAGCGGGAGGACCACCTGCACCGGGGAGCTGTTTTTT
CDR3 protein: CASSPSGRTTCTGELFF

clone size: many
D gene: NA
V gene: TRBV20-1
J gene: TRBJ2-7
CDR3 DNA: TGCAGTGCTCGTAAAGGGGACCACGAGCAGTACTTC
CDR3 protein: CSARKGDHEQYF

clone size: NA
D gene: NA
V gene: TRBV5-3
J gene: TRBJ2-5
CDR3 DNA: TGTACCAGAAGCTTGCGGACCCAGTACTTC
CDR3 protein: CTRSLRTQYF

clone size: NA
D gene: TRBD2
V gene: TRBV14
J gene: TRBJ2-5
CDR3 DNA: TGTGCCAGCAGCCAACCCCGACTAGCGGGAGCCCAAGAGACCCAGTACTTC
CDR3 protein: CASSQPRLAGAQETQYF

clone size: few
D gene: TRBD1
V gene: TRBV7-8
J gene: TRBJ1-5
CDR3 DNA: TGTGCCAGCAGCTGGGCTCCGGGACAGAGTAGCAATCAGCCCCAGCATTTT
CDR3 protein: CASSWAPGQSSNQPQHF

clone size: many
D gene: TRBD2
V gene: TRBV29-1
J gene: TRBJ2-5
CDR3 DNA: TGCAGCGGCGGACTAGCGTACCAAGAGACCCAGTACTTC
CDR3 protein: CSGGLAYQETQYF

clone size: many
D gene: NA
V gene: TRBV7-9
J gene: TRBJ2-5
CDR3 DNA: TGTGCCAGCTTGACACCAGAGACCCAGTACTTC
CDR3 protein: CASLTPETQYF

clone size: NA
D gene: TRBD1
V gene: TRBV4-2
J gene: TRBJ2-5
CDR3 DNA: TGTGCCAGCAGTCTCGGGACAGGGGGTCTAGAGACCCAGTACTTC
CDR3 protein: CASSLGTGGLETQYF

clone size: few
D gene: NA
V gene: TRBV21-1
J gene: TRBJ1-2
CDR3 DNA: TGTGCCAGCAGCAACAGGGAAGTCTATGGCTACACCTTC
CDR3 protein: CASSNREVYGYTF

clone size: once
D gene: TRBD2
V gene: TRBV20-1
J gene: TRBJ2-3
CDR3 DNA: TGCAGTGCTAGTTCACATCGGGTTAGCGGGAGCACAGATACGCAGTATTTT
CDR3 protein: CSASSHRVSGSTDTQYF

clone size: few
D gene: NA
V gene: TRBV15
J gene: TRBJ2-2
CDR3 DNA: TGTGCCACCAGCAGAGATCTTTCGACGCAGGTCGGGGAGCTGTTTTTT
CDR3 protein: CATSRDLSTQVGELFF

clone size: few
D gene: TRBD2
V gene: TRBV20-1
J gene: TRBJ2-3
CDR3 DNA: TGCAGTGCTAGTCGGCTAGCGGGAGTTTCCGATACGCAGTATTTT
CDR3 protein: CSASRLAGVSDTQYF

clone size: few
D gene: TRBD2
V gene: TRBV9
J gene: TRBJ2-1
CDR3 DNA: TGTGCCAGCAGCCCCGCTCCCGGGACTAGCGGGAGTAAATCCAATGAGCAGTTCTTC
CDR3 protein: CASSPAPGTSGSKSNEQFF

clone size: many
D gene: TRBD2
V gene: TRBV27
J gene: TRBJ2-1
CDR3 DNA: TGTGCCAGCAGTTTGGTAGGACTAGCGGGAGACAATGAGCAGTTCTTC
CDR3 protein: CASSLVGLAGDNEQFF

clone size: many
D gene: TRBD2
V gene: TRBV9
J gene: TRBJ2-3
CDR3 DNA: TGTGCCAGCAGCGTCCCCGTAGCGGGAGGACCTCCCACAGATACGCAGTATTTT
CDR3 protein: CASSVPVAGGPPTDTQYF

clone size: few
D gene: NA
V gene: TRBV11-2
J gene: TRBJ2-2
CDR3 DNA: TGTGCCAGCAGCTTAGGTATCCGGGTGAGGAACACCGGGGAGCTGTTTTTT
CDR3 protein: CASSLGIRVRNTGELFF